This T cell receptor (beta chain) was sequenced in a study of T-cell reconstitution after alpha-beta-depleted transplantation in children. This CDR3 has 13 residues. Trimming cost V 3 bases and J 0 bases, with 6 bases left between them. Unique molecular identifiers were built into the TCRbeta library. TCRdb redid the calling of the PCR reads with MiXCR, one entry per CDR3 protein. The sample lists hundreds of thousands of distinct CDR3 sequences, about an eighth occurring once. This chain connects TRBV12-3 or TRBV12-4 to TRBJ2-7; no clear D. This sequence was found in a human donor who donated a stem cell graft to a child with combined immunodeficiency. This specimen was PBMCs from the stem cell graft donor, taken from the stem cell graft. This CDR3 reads CASSFLLSYEQYF. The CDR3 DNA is TGTGCCAGCAGTTTTTTACTCTCCTACGAGCAGTACTTC.